Following are 18 T cell receptor beta chains from one sample sequenced in a study of PD-1 blockade in mismatch repair-deficient tumors. Sequencing used immunoSEQ multiplex PCR; TCRdb keeps in-frame clones, though not all of them. The table has approximately 100,000 clones, about 79% seen once. The sample was peripheral blood, taken less than 37 weeks after starting pembrolizumab. These receptors were obtained from an adult with mismatch repair-deficient cancer.

The chain employs TRBV4-2 and TRBJ2-1, with TRBD2 matching over 9 bases. This CDR3 spans 16 amino acids. The V segment lost 1 base and the J segment 5 bases; nucleotides outside the gene matches: 6. Germline V lookup: CDR1 LGHNA, CDR2 YNFKEQ. CDR3 residues: CASSQVGSSGNNEQFF. The CDR3 nucleotides read TGTGCCAGCAGCCAAGTTGGTTCTAGCGGGAACAATGAGCAGTTCTTC.

The J gene is TRBJ2-2, the V gene TRBV5-1, with TRBD2 matching over 11 bases. V shed 4 bases, J shed 5 bases, and the junction held 10 bases outside the gene matches. Germline V CDR1 and CDR2: SGHRS, YFSETQ. The CDR3 runs to 17 residues. This CDR3 reads CASSAGTSGISTGELFF. The CDR3 DNA sequence: TGCGCCAGCAGCGCCGGGACTAGCGGCATTTCAACCGGGGAGCTGTTTTTT.

V gene TRBV14 combines with J gene TRBJ2-7, with D tentatively TRBD2 (5 bases). Germline assignment: CDR1 SGHDN and CDR2 FVKESK. V lost 4 bases, J lost 1 base, and 8 bases lay in between. The CDR3 extends over 13 amino acids. DNA for the CDR3: TGTGCCAGCAGCCCCTCGGGGTCCTACGAGCAGTACTTC. Translating gives CASSPSGSYEQYF.

This chain uses TRBV2 with TRBJ1-1; D is unclear. V was cut by 1 base and J by 1 base, with 10 bases left in between. This CDR3 contains 15 residues. Germline V gene lookup returns CDR1 SNHLY and CDR2 FYNNEI. This CDR3 reads CASSEVGDGNTEAFF. In DNA form, the CDR3 reads TGTGCCAGCAGTGAAGTAGGAGACGGGAACACTGAAGCTTTCTTT. Drawing the rest from reference TRBV2 and TRBJ1-1, the complete variable domain is EPEVTQTPSHQVTQMGQEVILRCVPISNHLYFYWYRQILGQKVEFLVSFYNNEISEKSEIFDDQFSVERPDGSNFTLKIRSTKLEDSAMYFCASSEVGDGNTEAFFGQGTRLTVV.

CDR3 amino acids: CSVVGGTGAYNEQFF. The DNA for the CDR3 is TGCAGCGTTGTCGGGGGGACAGGGGCCTACAATGAGCAGTTCTTC. The genes are TRBV29-1 and TRBJ2-1; 10 bases match TRBD1. This CDR3 spans 15 amino acids. After removal of 4 bases from V and 2 bases from J, the junction contained 5 bases not matched to a gene. From germline, CDR1 is SQVTM and CDR2 ANQGSEA.

The V and J genes are TRBV13 and TRBJ2-5, with TRBD2 identical over 8 bases. Germline V gene lookup returns CDR1 PRHDT and CDR2 FYEKMQ (reference sequence). This CDR3 contains 14 residues. With V trimmed by 4 bases and J by 10 bases, 11 bases remained unmatched. The CDR3 coding sequence is TGTGCCAGCAGCTACCGGGGACGGGAGGGGGGCCAGTACTTC. Its translation is CASSYRGREGGQYF.

The CDR3 sequence is CASSSGQILYGYTF. Here the CDR3 DNA reads TGTGCCAGCAGCTCCGGACAAATTTTGTATGGCTACACCTTC. This chain connects TRBV5-6 to TRBJ1-2, with D possibly matching TRBD1 (5 bases). Looked up from germline, CDR1 is SGHDT and CDR2 is YYEEEE. The CDR3 is 14 residues long. Trimming shortened V by 3 bases and J by 5 bases, and 14 bases separated the two germline ends.

This chain connects TRBV5-4 to TRBJ1-1; 8 bases align to TRBD1. With 4 bases clipped from V and 3 bases from J, the junction kept 11 bases outside the gene matches. The CDR3 loop spans 16 amino acids. The V gene's germline CDR1 is SGHNT and CDR2 YYREEE (reference sequence). The CDR3 nucleotides read TGTGCCAGCAGCGGAGGGGGCGCAGGGGGCTACACTGAAGCTTTCTTT. This encodes CASSGGGAGGYTEAFF. The variable domain in full, with the rest retrieved from reference TRBV5-4 and TRBJ1-1, is ETGVTQSPTHLIKTRGQQVTLRCSSQSGHNTVSWYQQALGQGPQFIFQYYREEENGRGNFPPRFSGLQFPNYSSELNVNALELDDSALYLCASSGGGAGGYTEAFFGQGTRLTVV.

The chain has TRBV5-4 and TRBJ2-7; D gene uncertain. The CDR3 runs to 13 residues. The germline V gene has CDR1 SGHNT and CDR2 YYREEE (reference sequence). V shed 2 bases and J shed 1 base, with 7 bases lying between them. The CDR3 sequence: CASSFVESYEQYF. For the CDR3, the DNA is TGTGCCAGCAGCTTTGTGGAGTCCTACGAGCAGTACTTC.

The chain joins TRBV2 to TRBJ1-5; 9 bases map to TRBD1. Per germline, CDR1 SNHLY and CDR2 FYNNEI. CDR3 length: 12 amino acids. With V trimmed by 5 bases and J by 12 bases, 5 bases remained unmatched. CDR3 nucleotides: TGTGCCAGCAGTTCCGCGGACAGGGGCCAGCATTTT. As protein: CASSSADRGQHF.

The chain recombines TRBV19 with TRBJ1-3; D possibly corresponds to TRBD1 (5 bases). With 7 bases removed from V and 0 bases from J, the gap between germline ends came to 19 bases. Germline V gene data show CDR1 as LNHDA and CDR2 as SQIVND (reference sequence). The CDR3 runs to 17 residues. For the CDR3, the DNA is TGTGCCAGTACCAATTTCGGGACGCGAAACTCTGGAAACACCATATATTTT. Translation gives CASTNFGTRNSGNTIYF.

A few counts support this clone. The rearrangement uses TRBV5-1 and TRBJ2-2; 8 bases are a match to TRBD2. The CDR3 contains 17 residues. Germline V gene lookup returns CDR1 SGHRS and CDR2 YFSETQ. The V segment lost 0 bases and the J segment 1 base; nucleotides outside the gene matches: 5. The DNA of the CDR3 is TGCGCCAGCAGCTTGGATTCCGCGGGAGGGAACACCGGGGAGCTGTTTTTT. Its protein product is CASSLDSAGGNTGELFF.

This clone was found many times. This chain links TRBV6-5 with TRBJ2-5, with 7 bases lining up with TRBD2. Germline-derived CDR1 and CDR2 are MNHEY and SVGAGI. The CDR3 totals 15 residues. The junction had 10 bases not matched to a gene; V was cut back by 4 bases and J by 5 bases. CDR3 nucleotide sequence: TGTGCCAGCAGTTTGGGTAGCGGGCTTCGGGAGACCCAGTACTTC. Amino acids: CASSLGSGLRETQYF.

The chain links TRBV4-2 to TRBJ1-3; no clear D. From germline, CDR1 is LGHNA and CDR2 YNFKEQ. Trimming removed 0 bases at V and 0 bases at J, with 9 bases between. The CDR3 is made up of 16 amino acids. The DNA of the CDR3 is TGTGCCAGCAGCCAAGATGGTACAAACTCTGGAAACACCATATATTTT. Its protein is CASSQDGTNSGNTIYF.

The J gene is TRBJ2-1, the V gene TRBV30; tentative D call: TRBD2 (5 bases). The CDR3 runs 12 residues. Per germline, CDR1 GTSNPN and CDR2 SVGIG (reference sequence). Trimming cost V 1 base and J 7 bases, with 8 bases left between them. The CDR3 loop reads CAWSGSGNEQFF. The CDR3 bases are TGTGCCTGGAGTGGTTCGGGGAATGAGCAGTTCTTC.

This clone was seen a few times. The CDR3 is CASSATYEQYF. DNA for the CDR3: TGTGCCAGCAGCGCGACCTACGAGCAGTACTTC. This chain links TRBV11-1 with TRBJ2-7, with D hard to call. Trimming cost V 5 bases and J 2 bases, with 4 bases left between them. This CDR3 contains 11 residues. The germline V gene has CDR1 SGHAT and CDR2 FQDESV (reference sequence). The full variable domain, with the rest looked up from reference TRBV11-1 and TRBJ2-7, is EAEVAQSPRYKITEKSQAVAFWCDPISGHATLYWYRQILGQGPELLVQFQDESVVDDSQLPKDRFSAERLKGVDSTLKIQPAELGDSAMYLCASSATYEQYFGPGTRLTVT.

This chain joins TRBV11-2 and TRBJ2-7; the match to TRBD2 covers 9 bases. The CDR3 runs 19 residues. Trimming took 1 base from V and 2 from J; bases not matched to a gene: 15. Germline assignment: CDR1 SGHAT and CDR2 FQNNGV. CDR3 DNA: TGTGCCAGCAGCTTAGCCCTTGGGTTTGGTAGCGGGAGTACCTACGAGCAGTACTTC. Translated: CASSLALGFGSGSTYEQYF.

This chain connects TRBV30 to TRBJ2-7; 8 nucleotides match TRBD2. CDR1 and CDR2 from the germline V gene are GTSNPN and SVGIG (reference sequence). V dropped 5 bases and J dropped 0; count of bases not matched to a gene: 0. This CDR3 region has 12 residues. The CDR3 bases are TGTGCCTGGGCGGGAGGCTCCTACGAGCAGTACTTC. This gives the protein CAWAGGSYEQYF. Supplemented by reference TRBV30 and TRBJ2-7, the full variable domain reads SQTIHQWPATLVQPVGSPLSLECTVEGTSNPNLYWYRQAAGRGLQLLFYSVGIGQISSEVPQNLSASRPQDRQFILSSKKLLLSDSGFYLCAWAGGSYEQYFGPGTRLTVT.